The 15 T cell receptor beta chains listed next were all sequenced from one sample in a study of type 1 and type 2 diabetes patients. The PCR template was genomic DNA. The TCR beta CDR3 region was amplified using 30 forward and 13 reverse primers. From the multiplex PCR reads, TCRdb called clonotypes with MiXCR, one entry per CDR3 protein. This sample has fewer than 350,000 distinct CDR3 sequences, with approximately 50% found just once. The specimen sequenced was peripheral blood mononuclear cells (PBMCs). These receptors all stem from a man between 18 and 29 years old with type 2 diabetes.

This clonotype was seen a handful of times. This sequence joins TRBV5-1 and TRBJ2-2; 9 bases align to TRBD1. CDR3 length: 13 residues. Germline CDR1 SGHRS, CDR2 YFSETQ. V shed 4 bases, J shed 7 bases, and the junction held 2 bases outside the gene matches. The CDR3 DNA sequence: TGCGCCAGCAGCCCGGGACAGGGCGGGGAGCTGTTTTTT. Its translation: CASSPGQGGELFF.

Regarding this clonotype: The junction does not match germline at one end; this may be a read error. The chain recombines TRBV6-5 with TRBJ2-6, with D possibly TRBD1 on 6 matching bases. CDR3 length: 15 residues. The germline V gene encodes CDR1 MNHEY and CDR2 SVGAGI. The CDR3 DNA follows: TGTGCCAGCAGTTTACAGGGAGCTGGGGCCAACGCCCTGACTTTC. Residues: CASSLQGAGANALTF.

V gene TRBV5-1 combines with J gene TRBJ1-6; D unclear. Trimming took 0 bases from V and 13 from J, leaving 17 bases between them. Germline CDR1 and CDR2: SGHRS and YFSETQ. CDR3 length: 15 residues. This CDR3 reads CASSLASENKFPLHF. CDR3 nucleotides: TGCGCCAGCAGCTTGGCCTCGGAGAATAAATTTCCCCTCCACTTT.

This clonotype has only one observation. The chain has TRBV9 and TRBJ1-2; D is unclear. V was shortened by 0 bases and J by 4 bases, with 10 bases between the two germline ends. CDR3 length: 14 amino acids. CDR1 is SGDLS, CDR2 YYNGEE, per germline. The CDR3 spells CASSVEIGTYGYTF. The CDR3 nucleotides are TGTGCCAGCAGCGTAGAGATAGGAACCTATGGCTACACCTTC.

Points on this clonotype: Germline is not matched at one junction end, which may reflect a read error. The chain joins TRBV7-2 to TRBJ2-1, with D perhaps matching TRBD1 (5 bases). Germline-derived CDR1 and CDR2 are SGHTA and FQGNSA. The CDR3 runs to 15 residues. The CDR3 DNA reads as TGTGCCGGCAGCTTAAGCAGGGCGTTAATCGATGAGCAGTTCTTC. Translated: CAGSLSRALIDEQFF. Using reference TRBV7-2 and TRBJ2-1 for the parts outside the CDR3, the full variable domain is GAGVSQSPSNKVTEKGKDVELRCDPISGHTALYWYRQSLGQGLEFLIYFQGNSAPDKSGLPSDRFSAERTGGSVSTLTIQRTQQEDSAVYLCAGSLSRALIDEQFFGPGTRLTVL.

CDR3 loop: CSVEDSSGTYEQYF. For the CDR3, the DNA is TGCAGCGTTGAAGATTCCTCAGGTACCTACGAGCAGTACTTC. This chain joins TRBV29-1 and TRBJ2-7; no clear D gene. In germline, CDR1 is SQVTM, CDR2 ANQGSEA. The CDR3 consists of 14 residues. The V end was cut by 0 bases, the J end by 2 bases, with 11 bases between.

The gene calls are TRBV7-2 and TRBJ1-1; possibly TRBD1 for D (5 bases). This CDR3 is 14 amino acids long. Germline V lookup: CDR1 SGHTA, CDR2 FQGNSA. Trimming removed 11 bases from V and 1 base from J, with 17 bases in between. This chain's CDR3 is CAWSAGTSNTEAFF. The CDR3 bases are TGTGCCTGGAGTGCTGGGACGTCGAACACTGAAGCTTTCTTT.

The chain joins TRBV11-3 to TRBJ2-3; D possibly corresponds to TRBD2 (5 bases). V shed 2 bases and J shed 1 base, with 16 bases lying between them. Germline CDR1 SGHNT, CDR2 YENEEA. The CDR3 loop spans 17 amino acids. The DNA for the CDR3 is TGTGCCAGCAGCTTAAGTCTGCGGGTTCAAGGCACAGATACGCAGTATTTT. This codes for CASSLSLRVQGTDTQYF.

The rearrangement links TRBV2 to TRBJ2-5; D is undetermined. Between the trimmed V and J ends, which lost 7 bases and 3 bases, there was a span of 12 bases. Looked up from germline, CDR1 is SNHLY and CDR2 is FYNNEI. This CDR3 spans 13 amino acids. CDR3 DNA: TGTGCCAGCAACCTTCTTAGGGAAGAGACCCAGTACTTC. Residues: CASNLLREETQYF.

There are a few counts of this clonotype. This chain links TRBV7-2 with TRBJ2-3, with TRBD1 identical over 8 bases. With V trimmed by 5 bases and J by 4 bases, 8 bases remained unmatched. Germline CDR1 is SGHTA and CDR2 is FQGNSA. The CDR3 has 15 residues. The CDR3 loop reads CASSPQGAGADTQYF. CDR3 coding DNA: TGTGCCAGCAGCCCTCAGGGGGCAGGGGCAGATACGCAGTATTTT. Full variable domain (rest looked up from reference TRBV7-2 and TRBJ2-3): GAGVSQSPSNKVTEKGKDVELRCDPISGHTALYWYRQSLGQGLEFLIYFQGNSAPDKSGLPSDRFSAERTGGSVSTLTIQRTQQEDSAVYLCASSPQGAGADTQYFGPGTRLTVL.

The CDR3 nucleotides are TGTGCCAGCAGTTTGGCACAGGGATCCTACAATGAGCAGTTCTTC. Protein sequence: CASSLAQGSYNEQFF. V usage is TRBV6-6 and J usage is TRBJ2-1, with D maybe TRBD1 (6 bases). V gave up 4 bases and J gave up 1 base, with 11 bases separating them. This CDR3 is 15 amino acids long. Germline CDR1 reads MNHNY; CDR2 reads SVGAGI (reference sequence).

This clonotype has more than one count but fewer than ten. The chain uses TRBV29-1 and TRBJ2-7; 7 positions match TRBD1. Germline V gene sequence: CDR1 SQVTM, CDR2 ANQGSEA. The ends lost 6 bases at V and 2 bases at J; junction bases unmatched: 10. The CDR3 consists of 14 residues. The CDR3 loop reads CSVSPRDRTYEQYF. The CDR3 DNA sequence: TGCAGCGTATCACCGAGGGACAGAACCTACGAGCAGTACTTC.

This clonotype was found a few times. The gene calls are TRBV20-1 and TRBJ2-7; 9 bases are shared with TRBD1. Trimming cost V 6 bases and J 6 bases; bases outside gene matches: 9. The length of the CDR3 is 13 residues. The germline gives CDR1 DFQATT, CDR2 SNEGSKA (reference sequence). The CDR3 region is CSAARDRVSEQYF. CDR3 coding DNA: TGCAGTGCAGCCCGGGACAGGGTAAGCGAGCAGTACTTC.

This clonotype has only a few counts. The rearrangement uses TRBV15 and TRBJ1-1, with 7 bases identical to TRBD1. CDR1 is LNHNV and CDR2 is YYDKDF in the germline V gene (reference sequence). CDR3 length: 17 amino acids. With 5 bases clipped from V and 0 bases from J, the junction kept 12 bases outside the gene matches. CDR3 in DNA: TGTGCCACCAGCTCCCGAGGGGGCTGGACCCTGAACACTGAAGCTTTCTTT. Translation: CATSSRGGWTLNTEAFF.

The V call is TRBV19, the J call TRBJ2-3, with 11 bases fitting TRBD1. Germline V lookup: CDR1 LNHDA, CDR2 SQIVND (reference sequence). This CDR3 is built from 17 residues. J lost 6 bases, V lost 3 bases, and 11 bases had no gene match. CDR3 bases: TGTGCCAGTAGTATCGTCTTACCGGGACAGGGGGAGGATACGCAGTATTTT. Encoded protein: CASSIVLPGQGEDTQYF.